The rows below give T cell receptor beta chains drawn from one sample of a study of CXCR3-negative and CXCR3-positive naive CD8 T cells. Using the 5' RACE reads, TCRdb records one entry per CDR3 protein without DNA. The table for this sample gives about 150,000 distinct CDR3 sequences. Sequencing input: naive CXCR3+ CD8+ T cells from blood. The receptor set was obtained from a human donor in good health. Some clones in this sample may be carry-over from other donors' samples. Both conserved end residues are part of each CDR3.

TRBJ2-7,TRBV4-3,CASSTGSSYEQYF
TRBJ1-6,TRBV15,CATSRDQGLNSPLHF
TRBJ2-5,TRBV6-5,CAIGTGTSFGETQYF
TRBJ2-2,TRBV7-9,CASSPYTGELFF
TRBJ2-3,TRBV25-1,CASKGLRGRTDTQYF
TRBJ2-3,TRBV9,CASSVASGGIADTQYF
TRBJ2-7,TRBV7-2,CASSFTAGYEQYF
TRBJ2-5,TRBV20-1,CSAKAGPNQETQYF
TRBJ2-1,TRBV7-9,CASSQASGENNEQFF
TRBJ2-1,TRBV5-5,CASSQPLTEVEQFF
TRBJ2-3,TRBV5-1,CASSEGTSGSSTDTQYF
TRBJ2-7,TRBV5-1,CASSLERQFYEQYF
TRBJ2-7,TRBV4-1,CASSQTDGSSYEQYF
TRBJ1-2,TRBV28,CASSLDLTGDGYTF
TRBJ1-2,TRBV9,CASSTGGSSYGYTF
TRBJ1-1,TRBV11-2,CASSYRTGQNTEAFF
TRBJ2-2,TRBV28,CASSFGVSANTGELFF
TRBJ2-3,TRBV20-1,CSADTSGRAVTDTQYF
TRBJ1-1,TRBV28,CASSLTVTEAFF
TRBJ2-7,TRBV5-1,CASSLDRINYEQYF
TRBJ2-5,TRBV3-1,CASSQDAKGTQYF
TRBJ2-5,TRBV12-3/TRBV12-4,CASSPPTQETQYF
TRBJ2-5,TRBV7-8,CASMLPAGWETQYF
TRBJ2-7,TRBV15,CATSRESVSGQLSYEQYF
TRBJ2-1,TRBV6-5,CASSAGTGVEQFF
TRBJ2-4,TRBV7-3,CASSSPGTEGNIQYF
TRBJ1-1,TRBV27,CASSLFGQGRFGEAFF
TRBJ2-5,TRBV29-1,CSVDEDRETQYF
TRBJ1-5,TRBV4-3,CASSLDRGVQPQHF
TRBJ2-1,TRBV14,CASSQDIRRTNNEQLF
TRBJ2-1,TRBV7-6,CASSLVSDEQFF
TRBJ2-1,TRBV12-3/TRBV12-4,CASTQGDNEQFF
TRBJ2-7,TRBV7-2,CASSLFGKGGIEQYF
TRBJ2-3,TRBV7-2,CASSLHVESDTQYF
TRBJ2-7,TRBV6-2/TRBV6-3,CASSLATYYEQYF
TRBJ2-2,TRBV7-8,CASSTGQGALANTGELFF
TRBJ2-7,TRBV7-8,CASRGPGQGINEQYF
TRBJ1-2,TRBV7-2,CASSFGTGWGYTF
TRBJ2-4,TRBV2,CASAGTKNIQYF
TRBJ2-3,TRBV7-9,CASSLIWDRETSTDTQYF
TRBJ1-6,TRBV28,CASSLQGYNSPLHF
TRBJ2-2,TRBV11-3,CASSPADGELFF
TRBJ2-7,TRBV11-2,CASSFTSEYEQYF
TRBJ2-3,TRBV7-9,CASSAGTGENTQYF
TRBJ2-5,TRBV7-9,CASSPSLAGGARETQYF